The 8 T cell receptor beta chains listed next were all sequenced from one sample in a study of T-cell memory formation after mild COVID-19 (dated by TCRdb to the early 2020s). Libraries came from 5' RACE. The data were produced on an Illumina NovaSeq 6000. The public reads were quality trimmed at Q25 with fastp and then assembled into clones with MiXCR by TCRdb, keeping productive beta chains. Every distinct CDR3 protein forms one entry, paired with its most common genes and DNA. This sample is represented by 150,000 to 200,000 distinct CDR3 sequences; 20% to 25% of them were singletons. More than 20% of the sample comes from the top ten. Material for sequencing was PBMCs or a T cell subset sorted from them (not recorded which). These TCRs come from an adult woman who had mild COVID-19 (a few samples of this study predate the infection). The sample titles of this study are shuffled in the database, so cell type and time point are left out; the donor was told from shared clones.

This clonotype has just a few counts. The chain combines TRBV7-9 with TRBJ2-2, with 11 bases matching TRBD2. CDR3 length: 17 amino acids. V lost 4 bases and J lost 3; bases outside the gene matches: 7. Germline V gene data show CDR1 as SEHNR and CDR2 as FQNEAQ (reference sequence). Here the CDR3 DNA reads TGTGCCAGCAGCTCCCCGTCTAGCGGGAGGCACACCGGGGAGCTGTTTTTT. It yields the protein CASSSPSSGRHTGELFF.

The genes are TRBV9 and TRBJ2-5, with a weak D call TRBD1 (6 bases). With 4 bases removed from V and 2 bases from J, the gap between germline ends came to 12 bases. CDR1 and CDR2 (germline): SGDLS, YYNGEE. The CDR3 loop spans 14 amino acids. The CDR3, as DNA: TGTGCCAGCAGCCCGTACAGGGAACAAGAGACCCAGTACTTC. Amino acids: CASSPYREQETQYF.

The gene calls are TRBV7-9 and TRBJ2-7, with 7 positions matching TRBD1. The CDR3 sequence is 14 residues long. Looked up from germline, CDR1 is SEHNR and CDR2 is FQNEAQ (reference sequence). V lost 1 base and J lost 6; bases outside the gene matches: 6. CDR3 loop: CASSLGGGEVEQYF. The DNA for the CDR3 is TGTGCCAGCAGCTTAGGAGGGGGCGAGGTCGAGCAGTACTTC.

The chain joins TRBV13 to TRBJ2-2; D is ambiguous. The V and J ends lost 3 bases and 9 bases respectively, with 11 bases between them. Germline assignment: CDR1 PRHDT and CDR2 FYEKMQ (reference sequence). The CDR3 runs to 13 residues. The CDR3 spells CASSFGLTWELFF. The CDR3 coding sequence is TGTGCCAGCAGCTTTGGCTTGACGTGGGAGCTGTTTTTT. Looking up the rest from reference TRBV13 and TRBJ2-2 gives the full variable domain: AAGVIQSPRHLIKEKRETATLKCYPIPRHDTVYWYQQGPGQDPQFLISFYEKMQSDKGSIPDRFSAQQFSDYHSELNMSSLELGDSALYFCASSFGLTWELFFGEGSRLTVL.

CDR3: CASSLYYPGGSICTF. The CDR3 DNA follows: TGTGCCAGCAGCTTATACTACCCTGGGGGCTCAATCTGTACCTTC. V gene TRBV7-9 combines with J gene TRBJ1-2; possibly TRBD1 for D (6 bases). The CDR3 covers 15 residues. Trimming left V 2 bases short and J 14 bases short, with 24 bases between. Germline V gene data show CDR1 as SEHNR and CDR2 as FQNEAQ (reference sequence).

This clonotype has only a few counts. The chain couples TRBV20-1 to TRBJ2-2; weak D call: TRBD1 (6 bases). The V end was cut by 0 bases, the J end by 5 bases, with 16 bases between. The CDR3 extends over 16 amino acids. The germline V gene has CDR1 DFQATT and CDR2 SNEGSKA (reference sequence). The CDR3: CSARDREQGETGELFF. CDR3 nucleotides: TGCAGTGCTAGAGATAGGGAACAGGGAGAGACCGGGGAGCTGTTTTTT.

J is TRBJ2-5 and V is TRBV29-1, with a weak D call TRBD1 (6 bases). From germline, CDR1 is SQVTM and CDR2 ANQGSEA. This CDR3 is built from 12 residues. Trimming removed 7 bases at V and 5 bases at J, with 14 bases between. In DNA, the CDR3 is TGCAGCGCTTCGGCCCAGGGGGAGACCCAGTACTTC. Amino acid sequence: CSASAQGETQYF.

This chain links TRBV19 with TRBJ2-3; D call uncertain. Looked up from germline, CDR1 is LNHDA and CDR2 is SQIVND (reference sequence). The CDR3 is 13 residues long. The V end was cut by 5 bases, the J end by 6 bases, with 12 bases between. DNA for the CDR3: TGTGCCAGTAGTGACAATACCGGGGATACGCAGTATTTT. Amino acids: CASSDNTGDTQYF.